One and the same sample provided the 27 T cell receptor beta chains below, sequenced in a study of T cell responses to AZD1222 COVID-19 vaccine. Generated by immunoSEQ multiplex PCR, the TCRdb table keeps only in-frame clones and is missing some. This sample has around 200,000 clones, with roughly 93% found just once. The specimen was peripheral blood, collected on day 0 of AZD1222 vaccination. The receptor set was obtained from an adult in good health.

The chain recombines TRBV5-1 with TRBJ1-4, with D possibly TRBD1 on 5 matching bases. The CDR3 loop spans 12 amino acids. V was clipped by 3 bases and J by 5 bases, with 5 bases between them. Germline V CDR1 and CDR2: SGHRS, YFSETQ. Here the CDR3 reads CASSWDNEKLFF. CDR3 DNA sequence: TGCGCCAGCAGCTGGGACAATGAAAAACTGTTTTTT.

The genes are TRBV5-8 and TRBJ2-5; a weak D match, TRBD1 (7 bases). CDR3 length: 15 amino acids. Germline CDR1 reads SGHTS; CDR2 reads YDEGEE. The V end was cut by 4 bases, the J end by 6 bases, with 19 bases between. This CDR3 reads CASSRAGTVIKTQYF. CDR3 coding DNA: TGTGCCAGCAGCAGGGCGGGGACAGTAATAAAGACCCAGTACTTC.

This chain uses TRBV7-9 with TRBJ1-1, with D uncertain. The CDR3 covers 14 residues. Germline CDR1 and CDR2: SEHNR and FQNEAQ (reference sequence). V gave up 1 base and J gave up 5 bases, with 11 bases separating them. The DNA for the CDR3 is TGTGCCAGCAGCTTAGAGGTTGTTCGAACTGAAGCTTTCTTT. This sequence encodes CASSLEVVRTEAFF.

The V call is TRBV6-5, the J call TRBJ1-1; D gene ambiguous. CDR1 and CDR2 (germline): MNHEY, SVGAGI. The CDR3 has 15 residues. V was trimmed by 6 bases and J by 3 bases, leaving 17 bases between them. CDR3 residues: CASSLFGVRDTEAFF. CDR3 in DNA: TGTGCCAGCAGCCTATTCGGGGTTCGGGACACTGAAGCTTTCTTT.

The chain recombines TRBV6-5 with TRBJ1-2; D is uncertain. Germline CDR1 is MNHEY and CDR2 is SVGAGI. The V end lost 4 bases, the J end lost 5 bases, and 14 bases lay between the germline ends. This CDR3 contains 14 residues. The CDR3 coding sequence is TGTGCCAGCAGTTCGTACAAAGAAATTTATGGCTACACCTTC. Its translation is CASSSYKEIYGYTF.

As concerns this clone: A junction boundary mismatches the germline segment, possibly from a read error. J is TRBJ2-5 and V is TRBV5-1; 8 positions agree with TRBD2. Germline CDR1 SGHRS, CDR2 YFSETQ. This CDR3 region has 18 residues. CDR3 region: CASSLFLRGSGAQGTQYF. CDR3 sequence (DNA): TGCGCCAGCAGCTTGTTCCTCCGGGGTAGCGGGGCGCAAGGGACCCAGTACTTC.

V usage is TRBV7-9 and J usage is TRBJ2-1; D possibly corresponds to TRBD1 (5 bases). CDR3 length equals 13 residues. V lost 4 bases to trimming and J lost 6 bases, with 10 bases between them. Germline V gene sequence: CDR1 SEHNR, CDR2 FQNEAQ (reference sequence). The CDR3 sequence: CASSWGRVNEQFF. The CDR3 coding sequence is TGTGCCAGCAGCTGGGGCAGGGTCAATGAGCAGTTCTTC.

The CDR3 bases are TGTGCCAGCAGCTTAAGACTACTGCCTAATCAGCCCCAGCATTTT. This translates into CASSLRLLPNQPQHF. The chain is built from TRBV7-2 and TRBJ1-5; D unclear. This CDR3 contains 15 residues. Looked up from germline, CDR1 is SGHTA and CDR2 is FQGNSA. Between the trimmed V and J ends, which lost 2 bases and 4 bases, there was a span of 12 bases.

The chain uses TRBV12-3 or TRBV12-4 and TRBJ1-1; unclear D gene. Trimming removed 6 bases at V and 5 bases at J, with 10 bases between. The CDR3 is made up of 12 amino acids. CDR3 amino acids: CASRWLGTEAFF. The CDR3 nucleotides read TGTGCCAGCAGGTGGTTGGGGACTGAAGCTTTCTTT.

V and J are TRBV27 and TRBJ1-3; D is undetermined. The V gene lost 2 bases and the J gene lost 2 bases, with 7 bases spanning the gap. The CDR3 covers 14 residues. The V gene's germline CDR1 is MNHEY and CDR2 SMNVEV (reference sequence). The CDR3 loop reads CASSLRGTGNTIYF. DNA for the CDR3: TGTGCCAGCAGTTTACGGGGTACTGGAAACACCATATATTTT.

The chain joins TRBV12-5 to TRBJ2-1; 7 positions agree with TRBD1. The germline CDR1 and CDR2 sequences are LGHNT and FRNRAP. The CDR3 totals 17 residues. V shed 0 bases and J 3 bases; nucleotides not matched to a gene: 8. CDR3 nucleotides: TGTGCTAGTGGTTTGGTACACGGGGCAGGGGGCTACAATGAGCAGTTCTTC. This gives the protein CASGLVHGAGGYNEQFF.

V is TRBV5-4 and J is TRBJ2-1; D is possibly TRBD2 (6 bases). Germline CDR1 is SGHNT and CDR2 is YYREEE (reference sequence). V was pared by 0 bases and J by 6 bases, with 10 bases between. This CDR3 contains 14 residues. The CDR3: CASSLGGVFNEQFF. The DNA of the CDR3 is TGTGCCAGCAGCTTGGGGGGGGTGTTCAATGAGCAGTTCTTC.

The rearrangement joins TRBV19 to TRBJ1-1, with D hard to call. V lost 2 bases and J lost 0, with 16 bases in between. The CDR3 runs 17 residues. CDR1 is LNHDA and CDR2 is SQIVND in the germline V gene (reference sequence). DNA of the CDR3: TGTGCCAGTAGTATAAGACTATTAGACACCATGAACACTGAAGCTTTCTTT. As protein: CASSIRLLDTMNTEAFF.

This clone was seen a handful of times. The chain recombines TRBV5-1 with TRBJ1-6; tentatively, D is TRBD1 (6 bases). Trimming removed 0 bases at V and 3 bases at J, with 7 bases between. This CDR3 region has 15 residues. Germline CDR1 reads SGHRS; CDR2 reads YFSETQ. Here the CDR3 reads CASSLDRDYNSPLHF. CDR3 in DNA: TGCGCCAGCAGCTTGGACAGGGACTATAATTCACCCCTCCACTTT. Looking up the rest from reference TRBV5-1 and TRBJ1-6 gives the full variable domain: KAGVTQTPRYLIKTRGQQVTLSCSPISGHRSVSWYQQTPGQGLQFLFEYFSETQRNKGNFPGRFSGRQFSNSRSEMNVSTLELGDSALYLCASSLDRDYNSPLHFGNGTRLTVT.

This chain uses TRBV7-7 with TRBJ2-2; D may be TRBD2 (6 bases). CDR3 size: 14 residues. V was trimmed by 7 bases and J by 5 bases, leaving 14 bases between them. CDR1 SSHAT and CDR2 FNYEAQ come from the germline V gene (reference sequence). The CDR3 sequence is CASTGTPRTGELFF. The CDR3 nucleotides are TGTGCCAGCACCGGGACTCCTAGGACCGGGGAGCTGTTTTTT. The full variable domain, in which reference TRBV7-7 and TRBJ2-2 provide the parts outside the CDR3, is GAGVSQSPRYKVTKRGQDVTLRCDPISSHATLYWYQQALGQGPEFLTYFNYEAQPDKSGLPSDRFSAERPEGSISTLTIQRTEQRDSAMYRCASTGTPRTGELFFGEGSRLTVL.

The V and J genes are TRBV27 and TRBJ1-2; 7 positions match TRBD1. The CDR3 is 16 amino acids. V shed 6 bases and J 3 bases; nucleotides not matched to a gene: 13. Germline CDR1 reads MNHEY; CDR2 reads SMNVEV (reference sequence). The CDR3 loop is CASRRDRTSGDYGYTF. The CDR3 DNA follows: TGTGCCAGCAGGAGGGACAGAACATCTGGGGACTATGGCTACACCTTC.

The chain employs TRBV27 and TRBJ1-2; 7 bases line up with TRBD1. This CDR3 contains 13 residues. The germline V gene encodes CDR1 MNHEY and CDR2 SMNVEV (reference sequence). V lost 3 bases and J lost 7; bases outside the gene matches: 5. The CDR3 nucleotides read TGTGCCAGCAGTTTGGAGAGGGGGCTTGGCTACACCTTC. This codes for CASSLERGLGYTF.

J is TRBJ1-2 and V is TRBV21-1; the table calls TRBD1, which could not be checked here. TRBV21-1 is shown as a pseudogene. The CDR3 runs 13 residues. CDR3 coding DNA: TGTGCCAGCAGCAGGTCAGGGGATAATGGCTACACCTTC. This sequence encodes CASSRSGDNGYTF.

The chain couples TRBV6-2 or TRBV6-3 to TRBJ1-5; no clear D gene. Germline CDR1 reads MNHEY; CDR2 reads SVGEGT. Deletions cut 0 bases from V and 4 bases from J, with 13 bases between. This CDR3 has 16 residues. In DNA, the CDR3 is TGTGCCAGCAGTTACTCTTTGTTGCGGCCGAATCAGCCCCAGCATTTT. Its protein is CASSYSLLRPNQPQHF.

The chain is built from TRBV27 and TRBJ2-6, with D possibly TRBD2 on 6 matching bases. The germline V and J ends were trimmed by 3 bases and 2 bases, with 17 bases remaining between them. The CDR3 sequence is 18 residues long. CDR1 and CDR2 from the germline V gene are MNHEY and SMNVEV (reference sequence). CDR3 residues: CASSFPYPGRTGANVLTF. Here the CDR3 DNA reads TGTGCCAGCAGTTTCCCGTATCCAGGGAGGACTGGGGCCAACGTCCTGACTTTC.

CDR3 DNA: TGCGCCAGCAGCATTCGACAGGGTACTAATGAAAAACTGTTTTTT. Its translation is CASSIRQGTNEKLFF. The rearrangement uses TRBV5-1 and TRBJ1-4; 7 positions agree with TRBD1. V lost 4 bases, J lost 2 bases, and 5 bases stayed unmatched. CDR3 length equals 15 residues. The V gene's germline CDR1 is SGHRS and CDR2 YFSETQ.

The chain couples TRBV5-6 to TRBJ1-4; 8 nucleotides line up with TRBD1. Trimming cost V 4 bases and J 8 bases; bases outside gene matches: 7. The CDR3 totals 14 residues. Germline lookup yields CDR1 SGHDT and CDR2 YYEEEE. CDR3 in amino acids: CASSPRTGNEKLFF. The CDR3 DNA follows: TGTGCCAGCAGCCCCCGGACAGGGAACGAAAAACTGTTTTTT. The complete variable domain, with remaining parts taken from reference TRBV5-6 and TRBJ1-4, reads DAGVTQSPTHLIKTRGQQVTLRCSPKSGHDTVSWYQQALGQGPQFIFQYYEEEERQRGNFPDRFSGHQFPNYSSELNVNALLLGDSALYLCASSPRTGNEKLFFGSGTQLSVL.

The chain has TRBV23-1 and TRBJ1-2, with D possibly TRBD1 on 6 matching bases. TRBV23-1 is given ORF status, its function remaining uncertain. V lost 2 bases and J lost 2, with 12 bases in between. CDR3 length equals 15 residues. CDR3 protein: CASSQIRGQNYGYTF. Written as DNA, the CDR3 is TGCGCCAGCAGTCAAATCAGGGGCCAGAACTATGGCTACACCTTC.

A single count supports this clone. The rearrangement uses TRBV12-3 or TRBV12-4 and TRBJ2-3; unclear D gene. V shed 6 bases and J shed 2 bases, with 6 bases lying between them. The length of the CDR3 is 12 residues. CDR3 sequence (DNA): TGTGCCAGCAGCCGTACCACAGATACGCAGTATTTT. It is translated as CASSRTTDTQYF.

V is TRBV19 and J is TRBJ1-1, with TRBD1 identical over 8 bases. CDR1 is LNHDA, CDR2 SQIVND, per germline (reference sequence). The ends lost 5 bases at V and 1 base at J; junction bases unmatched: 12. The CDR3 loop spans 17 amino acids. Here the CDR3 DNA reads TGTGCCAGTAGTGTTACACCTCACAGGGGGACGAACACTGAAGCTTTCTTT. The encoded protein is CASSVTPHRGTNTEAFF.

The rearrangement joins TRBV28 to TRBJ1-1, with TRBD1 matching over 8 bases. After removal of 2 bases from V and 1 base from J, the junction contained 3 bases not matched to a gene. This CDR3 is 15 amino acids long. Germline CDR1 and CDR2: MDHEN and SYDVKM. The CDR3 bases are TGTGCCAGCAGTTTACAGGGGGCCAGGAACACTGAAGCTTTCTTT. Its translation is CASSLQGARNTEAFF.

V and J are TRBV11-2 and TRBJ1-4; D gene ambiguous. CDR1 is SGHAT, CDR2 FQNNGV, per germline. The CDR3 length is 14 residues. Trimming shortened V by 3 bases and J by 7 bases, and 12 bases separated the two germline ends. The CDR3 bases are TGTGCCAGCAGCTTCAGCATATCTAGTGAAAAACTGTTTTTT. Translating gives CASSFSISSEKLFF.